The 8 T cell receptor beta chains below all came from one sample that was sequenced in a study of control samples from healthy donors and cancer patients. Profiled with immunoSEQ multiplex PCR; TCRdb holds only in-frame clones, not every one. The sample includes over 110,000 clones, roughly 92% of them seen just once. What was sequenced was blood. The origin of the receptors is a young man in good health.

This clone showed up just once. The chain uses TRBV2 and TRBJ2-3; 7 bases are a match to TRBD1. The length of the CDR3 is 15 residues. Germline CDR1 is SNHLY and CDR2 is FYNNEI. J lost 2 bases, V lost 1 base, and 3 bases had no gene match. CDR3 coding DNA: TGTGCCAGCAGTGAAGGACAGGGATTCACAGATACGCAGTATTTT. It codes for CASSEGQGFTDTQYF.

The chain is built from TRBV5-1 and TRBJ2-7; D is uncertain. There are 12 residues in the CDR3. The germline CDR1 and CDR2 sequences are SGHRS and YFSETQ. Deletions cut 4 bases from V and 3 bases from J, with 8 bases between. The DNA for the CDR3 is TGCGCCAGCAGCGCAGCCGACTACGAGCAGTACTTC. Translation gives CASSAADYEQYF.

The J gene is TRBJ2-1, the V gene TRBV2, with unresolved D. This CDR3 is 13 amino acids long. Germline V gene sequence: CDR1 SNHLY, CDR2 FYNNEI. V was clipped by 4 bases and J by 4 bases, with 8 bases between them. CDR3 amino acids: CASSAQAYNEQFF. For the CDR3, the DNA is TGTGCCAGCAGTGCCCAGGCGTACAATGAGCAGTTCTTC.

CDR3 DNA sequence: TGTGCCAGCTTTAGGGGCGGGTCCTACAATGAGCAGTTCTTC. Protein: CASFRGGSYNEQFF. The gene calls are TRBV28 and TRBJ2-1; D is possibly TRBD1 or TRBD2 (5 bases each). The V gene lost 8 bases and the J gene lost 1 base, with 12 bases spanning the gap. Germline V gene sequence: CDR1 MDHEN, CDR2 SYDVKM. This CDR3 region has 14 residues.

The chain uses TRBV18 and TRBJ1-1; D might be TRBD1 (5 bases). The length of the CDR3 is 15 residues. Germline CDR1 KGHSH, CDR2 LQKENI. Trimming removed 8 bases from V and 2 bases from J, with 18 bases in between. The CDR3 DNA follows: TGTGCCAGCCGTTTAAGGGGTACACTTAACACTGAAGCTTTCTTT. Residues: CASRLRGTLNTEAFF. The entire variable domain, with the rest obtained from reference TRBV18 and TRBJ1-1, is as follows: NAGVMQNPRHLVRRRGQEARLRCSPMKGHSHVYWYRQLPEEGLKFMVYLQKENIIDESGMPKERFSAEFPKEGPSILRIQQVVRGDSAAYFCASRLRGTLNTEAFFGQGTRLTVV.

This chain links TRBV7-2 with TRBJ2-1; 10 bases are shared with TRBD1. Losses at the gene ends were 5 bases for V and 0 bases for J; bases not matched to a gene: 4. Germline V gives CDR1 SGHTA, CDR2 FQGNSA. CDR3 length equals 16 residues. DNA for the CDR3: TGTGCCAGCAGCCCGGGACAGGGGTACTCCTACAATGAGCAGTTCTTC. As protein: CASSPGQGYSYNEQFF.

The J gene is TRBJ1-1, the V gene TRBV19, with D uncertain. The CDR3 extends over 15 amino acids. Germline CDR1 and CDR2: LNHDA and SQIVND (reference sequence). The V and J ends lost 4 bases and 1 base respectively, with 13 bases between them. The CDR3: CASSTPGLKNTEAFF. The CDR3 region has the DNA TGTGCCAGTAGTACCCCGGGCCTAAAGAACACTGAAGCTTTCTTT.

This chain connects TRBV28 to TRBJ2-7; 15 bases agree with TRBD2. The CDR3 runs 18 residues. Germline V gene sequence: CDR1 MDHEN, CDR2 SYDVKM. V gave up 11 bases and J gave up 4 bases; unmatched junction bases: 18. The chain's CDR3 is CAARPPGLAGGENYEQYF. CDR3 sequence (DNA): TGTGCCGCCCGACCCCCGGGACTAGCGGGAGGAGAAAATTACGAGCAGTACTTC.